What follows are 3 T cell receptor beta chains derived from one specimen sequenced in a study of blood T cells in healthy people across ages. Together with a sample-barcoded 5' primer, a J-beta primer mix was included in a second PCR lasting roughly 6 to 12 cycles. TCRdb independently ran MiXCR on the 5' RACE reads; one entry per CDR3 protein. The data contain about 1.8 million distinct CDR3 sequences, approximately 50% of them singletons. Sequencing was performed on blood. All receptors derive from a woman between 35 and 50 years old in good health.

In the case of this clonotype: An end of the junction does not agree with germline; a read error may underlie this. The chain recombines TRBV7-2 with TRBJ2-1; 11 bases are a match to TRBD2. The length of the CDR3 is 16 residues. CDR1 and CDR2 from the germline V gene are SGHTA and FQGNSA. As DNA, the CDR3 is TGTGCCAGCAGCTTAGCCGGGACTAGCGGCTACAATGGGCAGTTCTTC. Encoded protein: CASSLAGTSGYNGQFF.

This clonotype came up a few times. This chain connects TRBV27 to TRBJ2-3; weak D call: TRBD2 (6 bases). Germline V gene data show CDR1 as MNHEY and CDR2 as SMNVEV (reference sequence). The CDR3 is 15 residues long. Trimming pared 5 bases from V and 5 bases from J, leaving 17 bases between. For the CDR3, the DNA is TGTGCCAGCAGTGCCCGGAGACTAGAGAGAGATACGCAGTATTTT. This translates into CASSARRLERDTQYF.

This chain connects TRBV10-2 to TRBJ2-1; D gene unclear. Germline V CDR1 and CDR2: WSHSY, SAAADI. V lost 6 bases and J lost 7, with 10 bases in between. There are 12 residues in the CDR3. CDR3 sequence reads: CASRGIWNEQFF. CDR3 DNA sequence: TGCGCCAGCAGGGGGATTTGGAATGAGCAGTTCTTC.